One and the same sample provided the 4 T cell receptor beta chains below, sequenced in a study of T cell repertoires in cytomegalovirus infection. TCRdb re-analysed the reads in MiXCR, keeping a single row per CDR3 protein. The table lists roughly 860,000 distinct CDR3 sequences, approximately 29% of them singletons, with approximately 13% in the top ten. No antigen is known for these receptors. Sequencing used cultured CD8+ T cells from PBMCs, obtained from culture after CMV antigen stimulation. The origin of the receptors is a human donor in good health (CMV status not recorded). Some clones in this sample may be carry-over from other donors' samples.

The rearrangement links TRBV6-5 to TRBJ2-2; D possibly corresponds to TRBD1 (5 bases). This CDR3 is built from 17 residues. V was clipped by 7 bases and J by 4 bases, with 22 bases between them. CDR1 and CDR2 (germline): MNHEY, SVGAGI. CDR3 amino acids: CASNPRAGKLSTGELFF. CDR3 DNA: TGTGCCAGCAACCCAAGGGCAGGGAAGTTGAGCACCGGGGAGCTGTTTTTT.

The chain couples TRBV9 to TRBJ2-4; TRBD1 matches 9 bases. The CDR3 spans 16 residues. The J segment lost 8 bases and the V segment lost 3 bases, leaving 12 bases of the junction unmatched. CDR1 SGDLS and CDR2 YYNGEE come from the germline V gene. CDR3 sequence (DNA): TGTGCCAGCAGCGCAACCACAGGGGGCGTTTGGGACATTCAGTACTTC. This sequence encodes CASSATTGGVWDIQYF.

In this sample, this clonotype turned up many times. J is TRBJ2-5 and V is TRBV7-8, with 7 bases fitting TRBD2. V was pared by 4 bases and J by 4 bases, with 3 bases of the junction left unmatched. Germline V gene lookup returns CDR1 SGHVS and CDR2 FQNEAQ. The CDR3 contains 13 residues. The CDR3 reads CASSWASGETQYF. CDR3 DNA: TGTGCCAGCAGCTGGGCTAGCGGAGAGACCCAGTACTTC.

CDR3 DNA: TGTGCCAGCAGTTTAATCCAGGAGAACTACGAGCAGTACTTC. As protein: CASSLIQENYEQYF. The chain combines TRBV12-3 or TRBV12-4 with TRBJ2-7; D unresolved. The CDR3 loop spans 14 amino acids. Trimming shortened V by 2 bases and J by 3 bases, and 11 bases separated the two germline ends.